The sequence of this TCR beta chain was determined in a study of CD8 T cells in acute hepatitis C reinfection. The study, taken as a whole, reports: Acute resolver, follow-up resolver and acute chronic samples had similar high diversity.

Worth noting for this clone: Antigen specificity is unknown.

Generated by immunoSEQ multiplex PCR, the TCRdb table keeps only in-frame clones and is missing some. Counted here are tens of thousands of clones, roughly 88% occurring once; the ten biggest clones make up 11%. Time point here: naive CD8 control sorted from an acute-time-point sample. The germline V gene encodes CDR1 SGHVS and CDR2 FNYEAQ. The germline V and J ends were trimmed by 5 bases and 3 bases, with 11 bases remaining between them. The CDR3 contains 13 residues. The TCR originated in a woman aged 18-29 years who spontaneously cleared hepatitis C infection. What was sequenced was naive CD8+ T cells from PBMCs. The chain uses TRBV7-6 and TRBJ2-7, with a possible D match to TRBD1 (6 bases). The CDR3 DNA is TGTGCCAGCAGCCCTACGACAGGCTACGAGCAGTACTTC. Its translation is CASSPTTGYEQYF.